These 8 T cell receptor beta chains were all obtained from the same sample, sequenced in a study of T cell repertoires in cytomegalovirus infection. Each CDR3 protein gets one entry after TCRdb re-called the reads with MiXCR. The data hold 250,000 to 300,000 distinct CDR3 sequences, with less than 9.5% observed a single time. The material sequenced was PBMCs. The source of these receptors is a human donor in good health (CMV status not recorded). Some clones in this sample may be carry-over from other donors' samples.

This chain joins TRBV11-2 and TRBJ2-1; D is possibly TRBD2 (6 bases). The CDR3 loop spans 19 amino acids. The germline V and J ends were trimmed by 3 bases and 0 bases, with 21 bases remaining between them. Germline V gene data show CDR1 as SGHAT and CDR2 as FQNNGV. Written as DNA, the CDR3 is TGTGCCAGCAGCTTTAGGGTTCAGGCTGGCGGGACCTCCTACAATGAGCAGTTCTTC. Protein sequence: CASSFRVQAGGTSYNEQFF.

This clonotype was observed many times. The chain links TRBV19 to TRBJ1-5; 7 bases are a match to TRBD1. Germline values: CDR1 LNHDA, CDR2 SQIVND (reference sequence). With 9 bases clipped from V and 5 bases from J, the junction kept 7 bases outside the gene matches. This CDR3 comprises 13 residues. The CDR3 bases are TGTGCCAGCAGCACGGGACAGTATCAGCCCCAGCATTTT. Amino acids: CASSTGQYQPQHF.

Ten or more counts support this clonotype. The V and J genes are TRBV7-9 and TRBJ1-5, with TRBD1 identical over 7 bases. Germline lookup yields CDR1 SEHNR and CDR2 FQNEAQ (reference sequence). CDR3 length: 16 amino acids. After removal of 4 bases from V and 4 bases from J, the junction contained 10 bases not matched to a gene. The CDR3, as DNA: TGTGCCAGCAGCTCGTCAGGGGGGCGTTGGAATCAGCCCCAGCATTTT. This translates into CASSSSGGRWNQPQHF.

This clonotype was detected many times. CDR3 sequence reads: CSAGDRQIQRTQYF. As DNA, the CDR3 is TGCAGTGCAGGGGACAGGCAGATCCAGAGGACCCAGTACTTC. The chain joins TRBV20-1 to TRBJ2-5; 8 bases line up with TRBD1. Germline CDR1 and CDR2: DFQATT and SNEGSKA (reference sequence). Trimming removed 6 bases from V and 7 bases from J; junction bases left unmatched: 13. This CDR3 spans 14 amino acids.

CDR3 nucleotide sequence: TGCGCCAGCAGCGCAGATCCCAATCAGCCCCAGCATTTT. It is translated as CASSADPNQPQHF. The chain couples TRBV5-1 to TRBJ1-5, with D uncertain. This CDR3 contains 13 residues. V lost 4 bases and J lost 3, with 8 bases in between. Germline values: CDR1 SGHRS, CDR2 YFSETQ.

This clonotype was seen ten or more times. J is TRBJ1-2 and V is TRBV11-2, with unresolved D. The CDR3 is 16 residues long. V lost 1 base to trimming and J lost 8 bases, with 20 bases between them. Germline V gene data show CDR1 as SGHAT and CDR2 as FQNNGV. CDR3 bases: TGTGCCAGCAGCTTAGTGGCAGGCTTGGTCCGTGGGGGCTACACCTTC. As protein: CASSLVAGLVRGGYTF.

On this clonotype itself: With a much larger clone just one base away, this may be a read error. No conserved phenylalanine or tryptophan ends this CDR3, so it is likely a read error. The CDR3 DNA reads TGTGCCAGCAGACTACAGGGGTCGCGTGAAAAACTGTTTTAT. Its translation is CASRLQGSREKLFY. The V call is TRBV27, the J call TRBJ1-4, with 7 bases matching TRBD1. Germline lookup yields CDR1 MNHEY and CDR2 SMNVEV (reference sequence). The CDR3 loop spans 14 amino acids. V lost 6 bases, J lost 7 bases, and 8 bases stayed unmatched.

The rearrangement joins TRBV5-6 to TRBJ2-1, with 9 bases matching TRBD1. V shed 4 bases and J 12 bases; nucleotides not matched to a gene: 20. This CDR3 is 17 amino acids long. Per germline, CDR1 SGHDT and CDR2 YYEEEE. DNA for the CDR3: TGTGCCAGCAGCCATACCAGGAGAAGGACAGGGGAGGGCGGGCAGTTCTTC. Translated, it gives CASSHTRRRTGEGGQFF. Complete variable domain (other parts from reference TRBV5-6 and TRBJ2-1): DAGVTQSPTHLIKTRGQQVTLRCSPKSGHDTVSWYQQALGQGPQFIFQYYEEEERQRGNFPDRFSGHQFPNYSSELNVNALLLGDSALYLCASSHTRRRTGEGGQFFGPGTRLTVL.